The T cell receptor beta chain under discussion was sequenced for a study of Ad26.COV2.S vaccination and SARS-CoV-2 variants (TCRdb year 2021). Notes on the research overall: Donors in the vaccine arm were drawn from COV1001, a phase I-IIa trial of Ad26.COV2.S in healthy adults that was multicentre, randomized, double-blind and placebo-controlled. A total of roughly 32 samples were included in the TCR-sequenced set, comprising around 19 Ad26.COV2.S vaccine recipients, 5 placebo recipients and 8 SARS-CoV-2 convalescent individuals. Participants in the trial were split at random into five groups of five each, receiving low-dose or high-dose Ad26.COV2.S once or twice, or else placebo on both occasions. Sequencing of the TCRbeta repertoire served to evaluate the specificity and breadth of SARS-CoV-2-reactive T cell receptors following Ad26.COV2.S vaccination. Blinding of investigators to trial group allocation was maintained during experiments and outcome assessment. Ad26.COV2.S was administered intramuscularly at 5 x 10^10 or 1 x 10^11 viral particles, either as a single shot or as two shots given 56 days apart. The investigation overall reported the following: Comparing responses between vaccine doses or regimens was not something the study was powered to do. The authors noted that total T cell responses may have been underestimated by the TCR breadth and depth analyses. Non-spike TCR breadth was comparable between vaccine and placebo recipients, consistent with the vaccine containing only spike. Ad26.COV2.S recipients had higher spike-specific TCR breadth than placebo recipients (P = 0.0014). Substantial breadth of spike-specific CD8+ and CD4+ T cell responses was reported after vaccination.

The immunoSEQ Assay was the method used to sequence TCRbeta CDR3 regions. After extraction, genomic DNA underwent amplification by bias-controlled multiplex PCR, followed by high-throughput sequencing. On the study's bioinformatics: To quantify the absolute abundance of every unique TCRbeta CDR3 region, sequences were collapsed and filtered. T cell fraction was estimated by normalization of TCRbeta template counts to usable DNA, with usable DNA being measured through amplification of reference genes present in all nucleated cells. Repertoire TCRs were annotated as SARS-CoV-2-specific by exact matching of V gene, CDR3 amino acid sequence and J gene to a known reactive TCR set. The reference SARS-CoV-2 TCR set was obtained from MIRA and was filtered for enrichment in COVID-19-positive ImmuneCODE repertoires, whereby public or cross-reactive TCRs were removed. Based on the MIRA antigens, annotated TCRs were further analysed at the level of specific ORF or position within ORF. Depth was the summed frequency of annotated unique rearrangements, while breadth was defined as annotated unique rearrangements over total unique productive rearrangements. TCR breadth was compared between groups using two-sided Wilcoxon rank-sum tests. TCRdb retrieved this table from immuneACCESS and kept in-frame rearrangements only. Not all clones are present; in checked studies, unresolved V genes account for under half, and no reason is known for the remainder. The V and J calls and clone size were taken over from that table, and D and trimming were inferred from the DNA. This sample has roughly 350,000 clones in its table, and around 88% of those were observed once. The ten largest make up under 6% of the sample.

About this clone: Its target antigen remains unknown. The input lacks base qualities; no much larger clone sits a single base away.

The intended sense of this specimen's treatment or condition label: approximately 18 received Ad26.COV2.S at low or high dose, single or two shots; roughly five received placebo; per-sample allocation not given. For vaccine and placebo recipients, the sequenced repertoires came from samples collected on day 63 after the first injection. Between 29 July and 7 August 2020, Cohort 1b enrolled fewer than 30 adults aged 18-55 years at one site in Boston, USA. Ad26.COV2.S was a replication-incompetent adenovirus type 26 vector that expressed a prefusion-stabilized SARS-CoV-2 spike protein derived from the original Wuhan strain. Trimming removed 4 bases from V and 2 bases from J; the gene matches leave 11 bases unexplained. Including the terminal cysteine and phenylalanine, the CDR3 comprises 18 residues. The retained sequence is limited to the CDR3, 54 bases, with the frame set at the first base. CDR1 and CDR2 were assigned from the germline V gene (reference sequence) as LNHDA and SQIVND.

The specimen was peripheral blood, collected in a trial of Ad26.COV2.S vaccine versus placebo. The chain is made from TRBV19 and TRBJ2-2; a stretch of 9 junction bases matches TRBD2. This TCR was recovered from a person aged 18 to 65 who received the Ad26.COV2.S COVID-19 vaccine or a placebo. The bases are TGTGCCAGTAGTAACCCGCGGGGGGGCAAAGCTAACACCGGGGAGCTGTTTTTT. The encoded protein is CASSNPRGGKANTGELFF.